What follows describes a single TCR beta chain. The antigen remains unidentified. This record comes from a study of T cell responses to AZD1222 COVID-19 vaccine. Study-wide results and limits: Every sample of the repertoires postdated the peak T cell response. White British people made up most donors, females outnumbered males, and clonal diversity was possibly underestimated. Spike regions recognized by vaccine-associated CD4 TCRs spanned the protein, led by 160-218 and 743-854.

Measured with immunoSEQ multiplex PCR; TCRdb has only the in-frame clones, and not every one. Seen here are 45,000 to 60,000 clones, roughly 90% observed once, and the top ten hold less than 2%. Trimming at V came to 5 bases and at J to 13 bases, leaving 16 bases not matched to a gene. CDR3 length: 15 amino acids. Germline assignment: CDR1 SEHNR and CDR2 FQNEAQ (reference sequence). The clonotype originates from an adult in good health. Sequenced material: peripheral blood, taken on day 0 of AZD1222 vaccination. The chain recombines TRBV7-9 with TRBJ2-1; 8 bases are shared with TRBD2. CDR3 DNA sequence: TGTGCCAGCAGCATACAGGCCGTTAGCGGGAATAGTCAGTTCTTC. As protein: CASSIQAVSGNSQFF. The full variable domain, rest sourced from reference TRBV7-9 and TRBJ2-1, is DTGVSQNPRHKITKRGQNVTFRCDPISEHNRLYWYRQTLGQGPEFLTYFQNEAQLEKSRLLSDRFSAERPKGSFSTLEIQRTEQGDSAMYLCASSIQAVSGNSQFFGPGTRLTVL.